The source of this T cell receptor beta chain is a study of cytomegalovirus exposure and HLA in healthy donors. Study conclusions and caveats: Segments of the TCR beta V type were, in most cases, productive about 87% or about 30% of the time in an earlier analysis.

PCR employed 60 Vbeta and 13 Jbeta primers. The repertoire was sequenced with immunoSEQ multiplex PCR; TCRdb's copy has only in-frame clones and lacks some. The sample consists of about 86,000 clones, about three quarters of them appearing once. This clone turned up a few times. The target antigen is unknown. Germline assignment: CDR1 SGHRS and CDR2 YFSETQ. The CDR3 extends over 15 amino acids. V was shortened by 0 bases and J by 7 bases, with 16 bases between the two germline ends. The sequence came from a man aged 55 to 69 in good health and CMV-seronegative. The gene calls are TRBV5-1 and TRBJ1-2; TRBD1 might be the D (5 bases). The material sequenced was PBMCs. The CDR3 spells CASSLDGAAPIGYTF. In nucleotides, the CDR3 is TGCGCCAGCAGCTTGGATGGGGCCGCCCCCATTGGCTACACCTTC.